There are a few counts of the clone carrying this T cell receptor (beta chain). Its matching antigen is unknown. These data belong to a study of Graves' ophthalmopathy and Graves' hyperthyroidism. Study observations and caveats: Blood also contained most of the expanded thyroid clonotypes above 0.001 frequency.

Ineligible for inclusion were patients with other autoimmune diseases, uncontrolled infections, pregnancy or lactation. A volume of about 9.7 ml of fresh peripheral blood supplied the PBMCs. RNA transcripts provided the template for amplifying TCR beta CDR3 regions. HTBI-primed first-round RT-PCR preceded second-round multiplex PCR. A single record per CDR3 protein comes from TCRdb applying MiXCR to the multiplex PCR reads. In the table there are some 150,000 distinct CDR3 sequences, around 39% of which are singletons. The CDR3 spans 16 residues. V was shortened by 1 base and J by 2 bases, with 16 bases between the two germline ends. Per germline, CDR1 SGHRS and CDR2 YFSETQ.

The sequence came from a man aged 25-45 years with Graves' ophthalmopathy. Material for sequencing was peripheral blood. The genes are TRBV5-1 and TRBJ2-7, with D possibly TRBD2 on 5 matching bases. CDR3 nucleotide sequence: TGCGCCAGCAGCTTGCCGGTGGGGAGCTCCGCCTACGAGCAGTACTTC. It specifies CASSLPVGSSAYEQYF.